These 4 T cell receptor beta chains were all obtained from the same sample, sequenced in a study of cytomegalovirus exposure and HLA in healthy donors (dated by TCRdb to the late 2010s). The method was the immunoSEQ multiplex PCR assay. The multiplex PCR relied on a mix of 60 forward primers for TCR Vbeta segments and 13 reverse primers for TCR Jbeta segments. Drawn from immuneACCESS, this table holds only the in-frame rearrangements with V and J called that TCRdb kept. Clones are partly lost; checked studies trace under half to an unresolved V gene and leave the rest unexplained. In all, the sample holds about 52,000 clones, and about 50% of those were seen once. In total, the top ten clones hold over 9.5% of the sample. The sample taken for sequencing was PBMCs. These receptors all stem from a human donor in good health.

V gene TRBV6-5 combines with J gene TRBJ1-5; a possible D gene is TRBD1 (5 bases). The CDR3 sequence is 13 residues long. From germline, CDR1 is MNHEY and CDR2 SVGAGI. The V gene lost 2 bases and the J gene lost 5 bases, with 7 bases spanning the gap. CDR3: CASSYGADQPQHF. The CDR3 DNA reads TGTGCCAGCAGTTACGGGGCGGATCAGCCCCAGCATTTT.

This chain connects TRBV7-9 to TRBJ2-7; D is possibly TRBD2 (6 bases). Germline CDR1 is SEHNR and CDR2 is FQNEAQ (reference sequence). Trimming removed 0 bases from V and 2 bases from J, with 11 bases in between. The CDR3 spans 15 residues. The CDR3 DNA reads TGTGCCAGCAGCTTAGCGCGGGACGAACCCTACGAGCAGTACTTC. This codes for CASSLARDEPYEQYF.

V is TRBV9 and J is TRBJ1-4, with a possible D match to TRBD1 (6 bases). The V gene's germline CDR1 is SGDLS and CDR2 YYNGEE. Trimming pared 3 bases from V and 5 bases from J, leaving 11 bases between. This CDR3 has 14 amino acids. The chain's CDR3 is CASSGGGGNEKLFF. CDR3 sequence (DNA): TGTGCCAGCAGCGGAGGGGGAGGGAATGAAAAACTGTTTTTT.

J is TRBJ2-5 and V is TRBV30; D is unresolved. The CDR3 is made up of 10 amino acids. Germline assignment: CDR1 GTSNPN and CDR2 SVGIG (reference sequence). The V end was cut by 1 base, the J end by 5 bases, with 2 bases between. CDR3 bases: TGTGCCTGGAGTGCGGAGACCCAGTACTTC. Residues: CAWSAETQYF.